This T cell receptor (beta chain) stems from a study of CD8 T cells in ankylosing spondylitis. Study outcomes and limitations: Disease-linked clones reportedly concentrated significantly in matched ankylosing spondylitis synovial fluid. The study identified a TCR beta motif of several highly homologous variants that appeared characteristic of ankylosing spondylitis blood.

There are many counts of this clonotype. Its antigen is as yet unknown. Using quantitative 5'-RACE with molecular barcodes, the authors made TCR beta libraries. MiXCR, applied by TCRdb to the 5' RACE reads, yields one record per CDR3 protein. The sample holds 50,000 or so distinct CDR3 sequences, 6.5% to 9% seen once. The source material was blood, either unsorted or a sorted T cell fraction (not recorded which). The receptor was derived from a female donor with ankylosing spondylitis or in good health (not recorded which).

The CDR3 region has the DNA TGTGCCTGGAGTCGTGGAGACAATGAGCAGTTCTTC. Its translation: CAWSRGDNEQFF. The chain couples TRBV30 to TRBJ2-1; D call uncertain. The CDR3 covers 12 residues. Germline V gene data show CDR1 as GTSNPN and CDR2 as SVGIG (reference sequence). Trimming stripped 2 bases from V and 5 bases from J, with 7 bases between.